The 21 T cell receptor beta chains presented below share a single source sample, sequenced in a study of T cells in localized non-small cell lung cancer. The method was immunoSEQ multiplex PCR; TCRdb's version includes in-frame clones alone and lacks a portion of them. The sample records roughly 36,000 clones, more than 75% being singletons. The sample here was PBMCs, taken before any cancer treatment. Receptor source: a woman aged 35 to 70 with stage II squamous cell lung carcinoma.

The V gene is TRBV5-1, the J gene TRBJ2-7; 7 bases line up with TRBD1. The CDR3 extends over 15 amino acids. Trimming took 0 bases from V and 6 from J; bases not matched to a gene: 9. CDR1 is SGHRS, CDR2 YFSETQ, per germline. CDR3 sequence: CASSLEGTEVREQYF. The CDR3 nucleotides are TGCGCCAGCAGCTTGGAAGGGACAGAGGTTCGCGAGCAGTACTTC.

This chain uses TRBV7-2 with TRBJ1-5; D remains unclear. CDR1 SGHTA and CDR2 FQGNSA come from the germline V gene. V lost 1 base, J lost 3 bases, and 10 bases lay in between. The CDR3 has 15 amino acids. CDR3 sequence reads: CASSLVAGNNQPQHF. The CDR3, as DNA: TGTGCCAGCAGCTTAGTCGCCGGCAACAATCAGCCCCAGCATTTT.

This CDR3 reads CASSSGQPQHF. CDR3 in DNA: TGTGCCAGCAGCTCGGGTCAGCCCCAGCATTTT. The rearrangement links TRBV5-4 to TRBJ1-5; D is unclear. With 3 bases removed from V and 6 bases from J, the gap between germline ends came to 4 bases. CDR3 length: 11 amino acids. Germline V gives CDR1 SGHNT, CDR2 YYREEE (reference sequence). The whole variable domain, remainder taken from reference TRBV5-4 and TRBJ1-5, is ETGVTQSPTHLIKTRGQQVTLRCSSQSGHNTVSWYQQALGQGPQFIFQYYREEENGRGNFPPRFSGLQFPNYSSELNVNALELDDSALYLCASSSGQPQHFGDGTRLSIL.

This clone was detected once. This chain joins TRBV6-5 and TRBJ2-1, with TRBD2 matching 9 bases. V trimming: 2 bases; J trimming: 4 bases; junction bases outside the gene matches: 0. Looked up from germline, CDR1 is MNHEY and CDR2 is SVGAGI. There are 14 residues in the CDR3. The CDR3 is CASSYSGGYNEQFF. CDR3 sequence (DNA): TGTGCCAGCAGTTACAGCGGGGGGTACAATGAGCAGTTCTTC.

V and J are TRBV28 and TRBJ1-5; D perhaps matches TRBD1 (5 bases). Germline V gene lookup returns CDR1 MDHEN and CDR2 SYDVKM. The CDR3 is 12 amino acids. The V end was cut by 6 bases, the J end by 7 bases, with 10 bases between. The CDR3 region has the DNA TGTGCCAGCAGCTGGGGGGAGCAGCCCCAGCATTTT. Encoded protein: CASSWGEQPQHF. Complete variable domain (other parts from reference TRBV28 and TRBJ1-5): DVKVTQSSRYLVKRTGEKVFLECVQDMDHENMFWYRQDPGLGLRLIYFSYDVKMKEKGDIPEGYSVSREKKERFSLILESASTNQTSMYLCASSWGEQPQHFGDGTRLSIL.

This sequence joins TRBV6-1 and TRBJ2-5, with 10 bases aligning to TRBD1. In germline, CDR1 is MNHNS, CDR2 SASEGT. CDR3 length: 15 amino acids. Germline trimming cut 7 bases from V and 5 bases from J; bases unmatched to any gene: 10. In nucleotides, the CDR3 is TGTGCCAGCACCCTAGACAGGGGGCTGGGGGAGACCCAGTACTTC. Translation: CASTLDRGLGETQYF.

This clone came up once. The V call is TRBV2, the J call TRBJ2-1; D is possibly TRBD2 (6 bases). From germline, CDR1 is SNHLY and CDR2 FYNNEI. Trimming stripped 0 bases from V and 8 bases from J, with 11 bases between. The CDR3 runs 14 residues. CDR3 amino acids: CASSEARSGYEQFF. The CDR3, as DNA: TGTGCCAGCAGTGAAGCCCGTAGCGGTTATGAGCAGTTCTTC.

The chain couples TRBV11-2 to TRBJ1-5; D remains unclear. Germline assignment: CDR1 SGHAT and CDR2 FQNNGV. The CDR3 is 13 residues long. V was trimmed by 2 bases and J by 2 bases, leaving 4 bases between them. CDR3 sequence (DNA): TGTGCCAGCAGCTTAACTGGCAATCAGCCCCAGCATTTT. Its translation is CASSLTGNQPQHF.

This sequence joins TRBV19 and TRBJ1-3; D is ambiguous. The CDR3 is 15 residues long. Germline-derived CDR1 and CDR2 are LNHDA and SQIVND (reference sequence). V was shortened by 6 bases and J by 0 bases, with 12 bases between the two germline ends. CDR3 loop: CASSQDASSGNTIYF. CDR3 coding DNA: TGTGCCAGTAGCCAGGACGCGAGCTCTGGAAACACCATATATTTT.

The rearrangement links TRBV19 to TRBJ1-2; TRBD1 aligns across 7 bases. This CDR3 spans 13 amino acids. Germline V gives CDR1 LNHDA, CDR2 SQIVND (reference sequence). Trimming took 4 bases from V and 7 from J; bases not matched to a gene: 6. The CDR3 nucleotides are TGTGCCAGTAGTACCCGGACAGGCTCTGGCTACACCTTC. Protein sequence: CASSTRTGSGYTF.

CDR3 nucleotides: TGTGCCAGCAGCCCCGGGGAGCCCGAGACCCAGTACTTC. Protein product: CASSPGEPETQYF. This chain connects TRBV5-6 to TRBJ2-5, with a tentative D call TRBD2 (5 bases). Germline CDR1 and CDR2: SGHDT and YYEEEE. This CDR3 has 13 amino acids. Trimming stripped 4 bases from V and 5 bases from J, with 12 bases between. Full variable domain (missing parts from reference TRBV5-6 and TRBJ2-5): DAGVTQSPTHLIKTRGQQVTLRCSPKSGHDTVSWYQQALGQGPQFIFQYYEEEERQRGNFPDRFSGHQFPNYSSELNVNALLLGDSALYLCASSPGEPETQYFGPGTRLLVL.

The genes are TRBV18 and TRBJ1-2; the match to TRBD1 covers 9 bases. The CDR3 contains 16 residues. The J segment lost 5 bases and the V segment lost 3 bases, leaving 10 bases of the junction unmatched. Germline CDR1 is KGHSH and CDR2 is LQKENI. CDR3 nucleotide sequence: TGTGCCAGCTCACCCCCCGCAGGGACAGGGAATTATGGCTACACCTTC. Encoded protein: CASSPPAGTGNYGYTF. Full variable domain (outside the CDR3, taken from reference TRBV18 and TRBJ1-2): NAGVMQNPRHLVRRRGQEARLRCSPMKGHSHVYWYRQLPEEGLKFMVYLQKENIIDESGMPKERFSAEFPKEGPSILRIQQVVRGDSAAYFCASSPPAGTGNYGYTFGSGTRLTVV.

The V gene is TRBV7-6, the J gene TRBJ2-1; D might be TRBD1 (6 bases). This CDR3 has 14 amino acids. Trimming shortened V by 1 base and J by 10 bases, and 14 bases separated the two germline ends. Germline V CDR1 and CDR2: SGHVS, FNYEAQ. CDR3: CASSLGPGDPEQFF. The CDR3 DNA is TGTGCCAGCAGCTTAGGACCAGGGGACCCCGAGCAGTTCTTC.

This clone showed up just a few times. The chain is built from TRBV6-1 and TRBJ1-5; 9 nucleotides agree with TRBD1. The CDR3 has 16 amino acids. V dropped 3 bases and J dropped 2; count of bases not matched to a gene: 5. Germline V gene data show CDR1 as MNHNS and CDR2 as SASEGT. The CDR3 DNA follows: TGTGCCAGCAGTGACGGGACAGGGTGGGGCAATCAGCCCCAGCATTTT. It encodes CASSDGTGWGNQPQHF.

This clone has just a few counts. The chain links TRBV7-8 to TRBJ2-1; maybe TRBD1 (6 bases). Trimming removed 5 bases at V and 9 bases at J, with 14 bases between. Germline values: CDR1 SGHVS, CDR2 FQNEAQ. This CDR3 is built from 13 residues. CDR3 sequence reads: CASSQGGLSEQFF. The CDR3 DNA reads as TGTGCCAGCAGCCAAGGGGGTCTCAGTGAGCAGTTCTTC.

This clone was recorded only once. The V call is TRBV28, the J call TRBJ2-3, with 7 bases identical to TRBD1. Germline trimming cut 6 bases from V and 2 bases from J; bases unmatched to any gene: 8. From germline, CDR1 is MDHEN and CDR2 SYDVKM. The length of the CDR3 is 15 residues. Here the CDR3 reads CASRTGQGVTDTQYF. The CDR3 nucleotides read TGTGCCAGCAGAACAGGCCAGGGGGTCACAGATACGCAGTATTTT.

This clone was counted only a few times. This chain links TRBV28 with TRBJ2-7, with D unresolved. Germline V gene lookup returns CDR1 MDHEN and CDR2 SYDVKM. Trimming shortened V by 6 bases and J by 7 bases, and 13 bases separated the two germline ends. This CDR3 is 12 amino acids long. CDR3 DNA: TGTGCCAGCAGCTCGACCGACTCGGAGCAGTACTTC. Translating it yields CASSSTDSEQYF.

The chain combines TRBV7-6 with TRBJ2-3; perhaps TRBD2 as D (6 bases). The CDR3 has 14 amino acids. The ends were cut back, 0 bases at V and 3 bases at J, with 7 bases in the middle. From germline, CDR1 is SGHVS and CDR2 FNYEAQ. The CDR3 DNA reads TGTGCCAGCAGCTTAGCGGGAGGAACAGATACGCAGTATTTT. This codes for CASSLAGGTDTQYF.

The chain combines TRBV28 with TRBJ1-2; possibly TRBD1 for D (5 bases). Germline loops: CDR1 MDHEN, CDR2 SYDVKM. V lost 6 bases and J 8 bases, leaving 16 bases between the germline ends. This CDR3 is 13 amino acids long. The CDR3, as DNA: TGTGCCAGCAGCTTAGGGGTAGTGCGGGGCTACACCTTC. Translating it yields CASSLGVVRGYTF.

The V and J genes are TRBV2 and TRBJ1-5; D uncertain. This CDR3 comprises 15 residues. Trimming left V 7 bases short and J 0 bases short, with 13 bases between. In germline, CDR1 is SNHLY, CDR2 FYNNEI. The CDR3 is CASTKNRPSNQPQHF. CDR3 nucleotides: TGTGCCAGCACCAAGAACAGACCTAGCAATCAGCCCCAGCATTTT.

The chain employs TRBV7-9 and TRBJ1-2, with a possible D match to TRBD1 (5 bases). Germline CDR1 and CDR2: SEHNR and FQNEAQ (reference sequence). This CDR3 region has 14 residues. Trimming left V 2 bases short and J 8 bases short, with 15 bases between. The CDR3 here is CASSLPRRGLGYTF. The CDR3 nucleotides are TGTGCCAGCAGCTTACCCAGAAGGGGTTTGGGCTACACCTTC. The full variable domain, with the rest looked up from reference TRBV7-9 and TRBJ1-2, is DTGVSQNPRHKITKRGQNVTFRCDPISEHNRLYWYRQTLGQGPEFLTYFQNEAQLEKSRLLSDRFSAERPKGSFSTLEIQRTEQGDSAMYLCASSLPRRGLGYTFGSGTRLTVV.